This section outlines one T cell receptor beta chain sequence together with its context. Its target is unknown. This entry belongs to a study of CD8 T cells in ankylosing spondylitis. This CDR3 comprises 16 residues. J was trimmed by 0 bases and V by 5 bases; bases with no gene match: 9. In germline, CDR1 is DFQATT, CDR2 SNEGSKA (reference sequence). Points from the study as a whole: Characteristic, it appeared, of ankylosing spondylitis blood was a TCR beta motif of fewer than 10 highly homologous variants.

TCRdb fed the 5' RACE reads into MiXCR, producing one record per CDR3 protein. The sample carries around 150,000 distinct CDR3 sequences, under 45% recorded once. The chain recombines TRBV20-1 with TRBJ1-1, with 10 bases that match TRBD1. The clonotype was recovered from a male donor with ankylosing spondylitis. The sample comprised synovial fluid, either unsorted or a sorted T cell fraction (not recorded which). The CDR3 coding sequence is TGCAGTGCTCCCTGGACAGGGGGGAGACTGAACACTGAAGCTTTCTTT. It specifies CSAPWTGGRLNTEAFF.